The next 3 T cell receptor beta chains were all read from a single sample in a study of T-cell reconstitution after alpha-beta-depleted transplantation in children. Preparation of the TCRbeta library was carried out with unique molecular identifiers. In TCRdb, the PCR reads were re-called with MiXCR into one record per CDR3 protein. Here the sample spans approximately 630,000 distinct CDR3 sequences, approximately 14% being singletons. Specimen: PBMCs, collected before TCRalphabeta/CD19-depleted stem cell transplant. These receptors came from a girl aged 2 to 9 with congenital amegakaryocytic thrombocytopenia, due to receive a stem cell transplant.

Ten or more counts support this clonotype. The chain links TRBV20-1 to TRBJ2-1, with D maybe TRBD2 (5 bases). CDR1 and CDR2 (germline): DFQATT, SNEGSKA (reference sequence). Trimming stripped 3 bases from V and 1 base from J, with 16 bases between. The CDR3 loop spans 16 amino acids. Here the CDR3 reads CSASSQWKRSYNEQFF. DNA of the CDR3: TGCAGTGCTAGTAGTCAGTGGAAGCGGTCCTACAATGAGCAGTTCTTC.

This clonotype was recorded a few times. At one end the junction does not follow the germline gene, possibly because of a read error. The chain recombines TRBV12-3 or TRBV12-4 with TRBJ2-1; 10 bases align to TRBD2. The CDR3 totals 19 residues. The CDR3 nucleotides are TGTGCCAGCTGTTTATTTCGCCTAGCGGGAGACAGATCCTACAATGAGCAGTTCTTC. Amino acids: CASCLFRLAGDRSYNEQFF.

This clonotype came up a few times. The chain combines TRBV20-1 with TRBJ2-1, with 8 bases lining up with TRBD2. V shed 6 bases and J 5 bases; nucleotides not matched to a gene: 9. The CDR3 sequence is 14 residues long. Per germline, CDR1 DFQATT and CDR2 SNEGSKA (reference sequence). CDR3 nucleotides: TGCAGTGCCAAACTAGCGGAAACTGACAATGAGCAGTTCTTC. This gives the protein CSAKLAETDNEQFF.